A single sample is the source of the 10 T cell receptor beta chains below, sequenced in a study of tissue T cells after allogeneic stem cell transplantation. TCRdb's table, derived via immunoSEQ multiplex PCR, lists solely in-frame clones and lacks some. This table holds about 9,100 clones, about 56% found once. Sequencing was performed on tissue from the jejunum, taken at autopsy. These receptors were obtained from a female donor of 60 years or more with lung cancer.

This chain uses TRBV5-1 with TRBJ1-6, with TRBD1 as a possible D gene (6 bases). This CDR3 has 15 amino acids. CDR1 is SGHRS and CDR2 is YFSETQ in the germline V gene. Trimming cost V 0 bases and J 10 bases, with 14 bases left between them. The CDR3 is CASSLDDRQASPLHF. The CDR3 region has the DNA TGCGCCAGCAGCTTGGATGACAGGCAGGCATCACCCCTCCACTTT.

This clone has more than one count but fewer than ten. The chain is built from TRBV5-1 and TRBJ2-3; unclear D gene. The germline CDR1 and CDR2 sequences are SGHRS and YFSETQ. The CDR3 extends over 14 amino acids. Trimming took 1 base from V and 2 from J, leaving 8 bases between them. The CDR3: CASSLPSATDTQYF. CDR3 in DNA: TGCGCCAGCAGCTTGCCAAGCGCCACAGATACGCAGTATTTT. The full variable domain, completed using reference TRBV5-1 and TRBJ2-3, is KAGVTQTPRYLIKTRGQQVTLSCSPISGHRSVSWYQQTPGQGLQFLFEYFSETQRNKGNFPGRFSGRQFSNSRSEMNVSTLELGDSALYLCASSLPSATDTQYFGPGTRLTVL.

The chain joins TRBV6-5 to TRBJ2-1; D remains ambiguous. Germline CDR1 and CDR2: MNHEY and SVGAGI. The CDR3 is made up of 16 amino acids. V gave up 2 bases and J gave up 0 bases, with 11 bases separating them. CDR3 bases: TGTGCCAGCAGTTACCCCCCCTGGAGCTCCTACAATGAGCAGTTCTTC. This encodes CASSYPPWSSYNEQFF.

The chain uses TRBV27 and TRBJ2-7, with TRBD2 identical over 13 bases. Germline V lookup: CDR1 MNHEY, CDR2 SMNVEV (reference sequence). The CDR3 runs to 18 residues. V lost 3 bases to trimming and J lost 2 bases; unmatched junction nucleotides: 10. The DNA of the CDR3 is TGTGCCAGCAGTTTCGCTCGGACTAGCGGGAGCCACACCTACGAGCAGTACTTC. It yields the protein CASSFARTSGSHTYEQYF.

For the CDR3, the DNA is TGTGCCAGCAGCTCGATCCCTAGCACAGATACGCAGTATTTT. This translates into CASSSIPSTDTQYF. The V and J genes are TRBV7-3 and TRBJ2-3; D remains ambiguous. Germline CDR1 reads SGHTA; CDR2 reads FQGTGA. Between the trimmed V and J ends, which lost 4 bases and 0 bases, there was a span of 8 bases. This CDR3 spans 14 amino acids.

Only one count was recorded for this clone. The V call is TRBV11-3, the J call TRBJ1-1; a possible D gene is TRBD1 (6 bases). Trimming stripped 6 bases from V and 6 bases from J, with 17 bases between. This CDR3 is 14 amino acids long. Germline CDR1 SGHNT, CDR2 YENEEA. CDR3 loop: CASSFQGPRSEAFF. For the CDR3, the DNA is TGTGCCAGCAGTTTTCAGGGGCCTCGATCTGAAGCTTTCTTT.

In its sample, this clone was seen a few times. The chain recombines TRBV7-2 with TRBJ2-1; 11 bases match TRBD1. The CDR3 is made up of 16 amino acids. V shed 5 bases, J shed 1 base, and the junction held 4 bases outside the gene matches. CDR1 SGHTA and CDR2 FQGNSA come from the germline V gene. CDR3 protein: CASSVRDRGSYNEQFF. As DNA, the CDR3 is TGTGCCAGCAGCGTCCGGGACAGGGGGTCCTACAATGAGCAGTTCTTC.

The chain links TRBV30 to TRBJ1-2; weak D call: TRBD1 (6 bases). Looked up from germline, CDR1 is GTSNPN and CDR2 is SVGIG (reference sequence). The CDR3 consists of 15 residues. V was clipped by 2 bases and J by 0 bases, with 13 bases between them. CDR3 in DNA: TGTGCCTGGAGTCTCCAGGGGCCAACTAACTATGGCTACACCTTC. It specifies CAWSLQGPTNYGYTF.

The chain couples TRBV6-2 or TRBV6-3 to TRBJ1-1; 8 nucleotides line up with TRBD1. Germline V gene sequence: CDR1 MNHEY, CDR2 SVGEGT. The ends lost 6 bases at V and 2 bases at J; junction bases unmatched: 11. This CDR3 region has 16 residues. The CDR3 spells CASSHGQGSVNTEAFF. CDR3 sequence (DNA): TGTGCCAGCAGCCACGGACAGGGCTCGGTTAACACTGAAGCTTTCTTT.

The J gene is TRBJ2-5, the V gene TRBV6-6; D gene uncertain. Germline CDR1 MNHNY, CDR2 SVGAGI (reference sequence). The CDR3 consists of 15 residues. The V end was cut by 6 bases, the J end by 1 base, with 15 bases between. DNA for the CDR3: TGTGCCAGCAGGACCCTTATGACAAGCCAAGAGACCCAGTACTTC. Residues: CASRTLMTSQETQYF.